This TCR beta chain was retrieved from a study of T cell responses to AZD1222 COVID-19 vaccine. This clone occurred once. Its specificity is not known. The CDR3 is 13 amino acids. Germline CDR1 GTSNPN, CDR2 SVGIG (reference sequence). Between the trimmed V and J ends, which lost 4 bases and 5 bases, there was a span of 15 bases. Here immunoSEQ multiplex PCR was the method, and the copy in TCRdb shows in-frame clones only, minus some. Of around 99,000 clones in the sample, approximately 91% were seen once. Study conclusions and caveats: Clonal diversity was possibly underestimated, and white British individuals and females predominated among donors. Researchers report vaccine-associated CD4 TCRs spanning spike, with dominance at 160-218 and 743-854.

This sample comprised peripheral blood, obtained 28 days after the second AZD1222 dose. The receptor's source is an adult who received the AZD1222 COVID-19 vaccine. The rearrangement joins TRBV30 to TRBJ2-7; D possibly corresponds to TRBD2 (6 bases). The CDR3 DNA reads as TGTGCCTGGACCCAGGGAGGACCGAACGAGCAGTACTTC. The encoded protein is CAWTQGGPNEQYF.